A single sample gave rise to the 7 T cell receptor beta chains below, sequenced in a study of cytomegalovirus exposure and HLA in healthy donors. The PCR ran on 60 Vbeta and 13 Jbeta primers. Clones were sequenced by immunoSEQ multiplex PCR, and TCRdb holds only the in-frame ones, with some missing. The sample records 75,000 to 100,000 clones, around 73% being singletons. The sample taken for sequencing was PBMCs. Every receptor here comes from a man in his forties or fifties in good health and CMV-seronegative.

CDR3 nucleotide sequence: TGTGCCAGCAGTGAAATGGCCTCTGGGGCCAACGTCCTGACTTTC. This gives the protein CASSEMASGANVLTF. The genes are TRBV6-1 and TRBJ2-6, with unresolved D. This CDR3 is 15 amino acids long. Germline V CDR1 and CDR2: MNHNS, SASEGT. Trimming pared 2 bases from V and 0 bases from J, leaving 5 bases between.

This clone has just a few counts. This chain links TRBV5-4 with TRBJ2-2; 7 bases agree with TRBD2. Germline lookup yields CDR1 SGHNT and CDR2 YYREEE (reference sequence). J gave up 0 bases and V 1 base, and 0 bases lay outside the gene matches. The CDR3 is 15 amino acids. CDR3 loop: CASSLSGANTGELFF. The CDR3 DNA reads as TGTGCCAGCAGCTTGAGCGGGGCGAACACCGGGGAGCTGTTTTTT.

The chain has TRBV10-1 and TRBJ2-1; 11 nucleotides line up with TRBD1. CDR3 length: 16 residues. Germline V gene data show CDR1 as WNHNN and CDR2 as SYGVQD (reference sequence). Trimming at V came to 3 bases and at J to 7 bases, leaving 8 bases not matched to a gene. The CDR3 reads CASSDPKDRGRNEQFF. CDR3 in DNA: TGCGCCAGCAGTGACCCTAAGGACAGGGGGCGGAATGAGCAGTTCTTC.

V is TRBV23-1 and J is TRBJ2-7, with TRBD1 identical over 7 bases. TRBV23-1 is recorded as an ORF, its role being uncertain. The V and J ends lost 4 bases and 3 bases, in that order; junction bases with no gene match: 9. The CDR3 runs 15 residues. CDR3 sequence (DNA): TGCGCCAGCAGTCGCACGACAGGGTCCGACTACGAGCAGTACTTC. It encodes CASSRTTGSDYEQYF.

This clone was picked up a small number of times. CDR3 protein: CASSVRTGFETQYF. DNA of the CDR3: TGTGCCAGCAGTGTCCGGACAGGGTTCGAGACCCAGTACTTC. The rearrangement uses TRBV6-1 and TRBJ2-5, with 8 bases that match TRBD1. Trimming removed 4 bases from V and 5 bases from J; junction bases left unmatched: 6. This CDR3 has 14 residues. The germline V gene encodes CDR1 MNHNS and CDR2 SASEGT.

This clone has more than one count but fewer than ten. The chain employs TRBV7-2 and TRBJ1-3; no definite D call. Germline V lookup: CDR1 SGHTA, CDR2 FQGNSA. The CDR3 has 15 amino acids. The V and J ends lost 4 bases and 0 bases respectively, with 10 bases between them. The CDR3 region is CASSSDLVSGNTIYF. The CDR3, as DNA: TGTGCCAGCAGCTCAGACTTGGTCTCTGGAAACACCATATATTTT.

In this sample, this clone turned up a few times. The chain recombines TRBV5-1 with TRBJ2-1, with 9 bases fitting TRBD2. The CDR3 has 17 residues. With V trimmed by 1 base and J by 3 bases, 8 bases remained unmatched. Germline-derived CDR1 and CDR2 are SGHRS and YFSETQ. CDR3 sequence reads: CASSLSSSGDHYNEQFF. The CDR3, as DNA: TGCGCCAGCAGCTTGTCGTCTAGCGGGGACCACTACAATGAGCAGTTCTTC.